This TCR beta chain was identified during a study of control samples from healthy donors and cancer patients. The length of the CDR3 is 15 residues. Trimming took off 7 bases at V and 2 bases at J, with 17 bases between the two ends. Germline values: CDR1 MNHEY, CDR2 SVGAGI. Profiling relied on immunoSEQ multiplex PCR, and the TCRdb table lists in-frame clones only, not all of them. Among over 150,000 clones listed, 90% to 95% were seen once. Material for sequencing was blood. The clonotype was recovered from a man aged 35 to 55 in good health. The chain combines TRBV6-5 with TRBJ1-2; D unclear. This chain's CDR3 is CASTPDGGLNYGYTF. In DNA, the CDR3 is TGTGCCAGCACCCCTGACGGAGGGCTAAACTATGGCTACACCTTC.